The table lists the clone carrying this TCR beta chain with a few counts. Its target is unknown. This specimen belongs to a study of beta chain features in type 1 diabetes. Overall study results and limits: VDJ junctions from patients with type 1 diabetes contained fewer insertions and more deletions. In all four CD4+ subsets, TCRB CDR3 length was significantly, moderately reduced in type 1 diabetes. cDNA-based reads could over-represent cells with high TCR expression.

Reverse transcribing all isolated RNA meant expressed TCRB transcripts were sequenced. Clones were sequenced by immunoSEQ multiplex PCR, and TCRdb holds only the in-frame ones, with some missing. Among hundreds of thousands of clones listed, 11% to 15% were seen once. Each sorted fraction was over 98% pure. This CDR3 has 15 residues. The V gene's germline CDR1 is SEHNR and CDR2 FQNEAQ (reference sequence). The V end lost 2 bases, the J end lost 1 base, and 11 bases lay between the germline ends. The source of this sequence is a man aged 18 to 30 with type 1 diabetes. V and J are TRBV7-9 and TRBJ1-1; D gene ambiguous. The sequenced sample consisted of naive CD4+ T cells from blood. The CDR3 reads CASSLYALTNTEAFF. In DNA form, the CDR3 reads TGTGCCAGCAGCTTATATGCATTAACGAACACTGAAGCTTTCTTT.